Shown below are 7 T cell receptor beta chains from a single sample sequenced in a study of T-cell memory formation after mild COVID-19 (dated by TCRdb to 2020 to 2023). Library prep was done by 5' RACE. TCRdb names Illumina NovaSeq 6000 as the instrument used. TCRdb reprocessed the public reads (quality trimming at Q25 with fastp, clone calling with MiXCR) and kept in-frame beta chains. CDR3 protein sequences are deduplicated, and each keeps its most common genes and DNA. The sample has roughly 400,000 distinct CDR3 sequences on record, under 20% of them singletons. Together, the top ten hold about 22% of the sample. Sequencing was carried out using PBMCs or a T cell subset sorted from them (not recorded which). These TCRs come from a man younger than 30 who had mild COVID-19 (a few samples of this study predate the infection). The sample titles of this study are shuffled in the database, so cell type and time point are left out; the donor was told from shared clones.

This clonotype came up a few times. The rearrangement links TRBV6-6 to TRBJ2-6; D call uncertain. The CDR3 is 18 amino acids. Germline V gene sequence: CDR1 MNHNY, CDR2 SVGAGI (reference sequence). V was trimmed by 0 bases and J by 0 bases, leaving 12 bases between them. CDR3 sequence reads: CASSYSVPVSSGANVLTF. The CDR3 region has the DNA TGTGCCAGCAGTTACTCGGTGCCCGTAAGCTCTGGGGCCAACGTCCTGACTTTC.

This clonotype was observed a handful of times. The rearrangement uses TRBV7-2 and TRBJ2-1; TRBD2 matches at 9 bases. J lost 2 bases, V lost 5 bases, and 7 bases had no gene match. The CDR3 runs 16 residues. Per germline, CDR1 SGHTA and CDR2 FQGNSA. CDR3 protein: CASSALTSGPYNEQFF. In DNA form, the CDR3 reads TGTGCCAGCAGCGCTCTGACTAGCGGCCCCTACAATGAGCAGTTCTTC.

The chain couples TRBV15 to TRBJ2-3; 9 bases are shared with TRBD1. V shed 1 base and J 4 bases; nucleotides not matched to a gene: 15. This CDR3 comprises 19 residues. Germline lookup yields CDR1 LNHNV and CDR2 YYDKDF (reference sequence). This chain's CDR3 is CATSRVLLPGQGPADTQYF. The DNA for the CDR3 is TGTGCCACCAGCAGAGTACTCCTTCCGGGACAGGGCCCCGCAGATACGCAGTATTTT.

The gene calls are TRBV30 and TRBJ2-4; no firm D call. CDR1 and CDR2 (germline): GTSNPN, SVGIG (reference sequence). This CDR3 is built from 15 residues. The V gene lost 0 bases and the J gene lost 0 bases, with 9 bases spanning the gap. In DNA, the CDR3 is TGTGCCTGGAGTGTACCCGAGACAGCCAAAAACATTCAGTACTTC. Protein product: CAWSVPETAKNIQYF.

This chain links TRBV6-2 or TRBV6-3 with TRBJ1-1, with D uncertain. CDR1 and CDR2 from the germline V gene are MNHEY and SVGEGT. V was shortened by 4 bases and J by 4 bases, with 13 bases between the two germline ends. The CDR3 totals 14 residues. The CDR3 protein is CASSSIRVFTEAFF. In nucleotides, the CDR3 is TGTGCCAGCAGTTCCATAAGGGTGTTCACTGAAGCTTTCTTT.

This clonotype has a count of ten or more. The chain combines TRBV12-3 or TRBV12-4 with TRBJ2-7, with a tentative D call TRBD1 (7 bases). Deletions cut 4 bases from V and 3 bases from J, with 28 bases between. The CDR3 spans 19 residues. CDR3 sequence reads: CASSSAWGDSQGFSYEQYF. CDR3 bases: TGTGCCAGCAGTTCCGCGTGGGGGGACAGCCAGGGGTTCAGCTACGAGCAGTACTTC.

This clonotype was found a few times. The chain combines TRBV20-1 with TRBJ2-2; TRBD1 agrees at 8 bases. This CDR3 comprises 16 residues. The germline gives CDR1 DFQATT, CDR2 SNEGSKA (reference sequence). V trimming: 5 bases; J trimming: 4 bases; junction bases outside the gene matches: 12. CDR3 loop: CSAENPDRGFTGELFF. The DNA for the CDR3 is TGCAGTGCTGAAAACCCCGACAGGGGCTTCACCGGGGAGCTGTTTTTT.